Listed below are T cell receptor beta chains from one sample, sequenced in a study of blood T cell repertoires in COVID-19. Some clones are missing from TCRdb's copy, which holds only in-frame ones; the method was immunoSEQ multiplex PCR. This sample has 200,000 to 250,000 clones, with approximately 85% found just once. Sequencing input: peripheral blood. These receptors came from a woman between 70 and 85 years old with COVID-19, enrolled during active disease. The CDR3 runs from the conserved cysteine through the conserved F or W. Each record gives: D gene, clone size, J gene, V gene, CDR3 length, CDR3 DNA, CDR3 protein. D genes are given only for firm matches. Part of the rows lack a size; the others show once, few, many or a class for expanded clones.

TRBD2,NA,TRBJ2-1,TRBV2,16,TGTGCCAGCAGTGAAGTGGGACTAGCGGGGAACAATGAGCAGTTCTTC,CASSEVGLAGNNEQFF
TRBD1,NA,TRBJ2-5,TRBV19,17,TGTGCCAGTAGTATTCAGGGGGCAGGGCCGAGGCTGGAGACCCAGTACTTC,CASSIQGAGPRLETQYF
TRBD2,few,TRBJ2-7,TRBV6-2/TRBV6-3,12,TGTGCCAGCAGCCACTCCCCGGGACTAGCAAACTTC,CASSHSPGLANF
NA,once,TRBJ1-1,TRBV5-1,14,TGCGCCAGCAGCTTGGTGCCCAGTAACACTGAAGCTTTCTTT,CASSLVPSNTEAFF
NA,NA,TRBJ1-1,TRBV29-1,13,TGCAGCGTTGAAGAGGCCAGGAACACTGAAGCTTTCTTT,CSVEEARNTEAFF
NA,NA,TRBJ2-3,TRBV25-1,14,TGTGCCAGCAGAGGACTGCTCTCCACAGATACGCAGTATTTT,CASRGLLSTDTQYF
NA,NA,TRBJ1-5,TRBV7-2,15,TGTGCCAGCAGCTTAGTGGGGGGACCTAATCAGCCCCAGCATTTT,CASSLVGGPNQPQHF
NA,NA,TRBJ1-1,TRBV7-2,14,TGTGCCAGCAGCGAAGAGGGGGGGTACACTGAAGCTTTCTTT,CASSEEGGYTEAFF
NA,NA,TRBJ1-3,TRBV19,15,TGTGCCAGTAATGGCGCAGGGTCCCTCAGAAACACCATATATTTT,CASNGAGSLRNTIYF
NA,NA,TRBJ2-4,TRBV9,16,TGTGCCAGCAGCGTAGAACAGGGCCTGGCCAAAAACATTCAGTACTTC,CASSVEQGLAKNIQYF
TRBD2,NA,TRBJ2-7,TRBV4-1,15,TGCGCCAGCAGCGACCGGACTAGCGGGACCTACGAGCAGTACTTC,CASSDRTSGTYEQYF
NA,NA,TRBJ1-2,TRBV12-3/TRBV12-4,13,TGTGCCAGCAGTTTACAGGCCGGCTATGGCTACACCTTC,CASSLQAGYGYTF
NA,NA,TRBJ1-2,TRBV5-6,15,TGTGCCAGCAGCCCCCCGACAGTTCACCCCTATGGCTACACCTTC,CASSPPTVHPYGYTF
NA,NA,TRBJ2-3,TRBV7-2,13,TGTGCCAGCAGCTTACCTAGCACAGATACGCAGTATTTT,CASSLPSTDTQYF
NA,NA,TRBJ1-1,TRBV9,16,TGTGCCAGCAGCTTGGCGGGGGCAGGAGTGAACACTGAAGCTTTCTTT,CASSLAGAGVNTEAFF
NA,NA,TRBJ2-7,TRBV2,12,TGTGCCAGCAACCGACTTACAGGGTTACAGTACTTC,CASNRLTGLQYF
NA,NA,TRBJ1-2,TRBV6-6,14,TGTGCCAGCATAATACGGGACTTTGGGTATGGCTACACCTTC,CASIIRDFGYGYTF
NA,NA,TRBJ1-2,TRBV19,14,TGTGCCAGTAGTATAGAGTCCCGGACTTTGGGCTACACCTTC,CASSIESRTLGYTF
NA,NA,TRBJ1-2,TRBV3-1/TRBV3-2,18,TGTGCCAGCAGCCAACTGATCCCGTCCGGATCCGCGGGGTATGGCTACACCTTC,CASSQLIPSGSAGYGYTF
NA,few,TRBJ2-7,TRBV12-3/TRBV12-4,13,TGTGCCAGCAGTTGGGCCCGAACCGGAGAGCAGTACTTC,CASSWARTGEQYF
TRBD1,NA,TRBJ1-1,TRBV25-1,14,TGTGCCAGCAGTGGTCCAGGGACAGCTCTTCGAGCTTTCTTT,CASSGPGTALRAFF
NA,NA,TRBJ2-5,TRBV3-1/TRBV3-2,14,TGTGCCAGCAGCCCGTGGACTATCCAAGAGACCCAGTACTTC,CASSPWTIQETQYF
TRBD1,NA,TRBJ1-1,TRBV30,13,TGTGCCTGGAGTGTGACAGGGCTGGGTGAAGCTTTCTTT,CAWSVTGLGEAFF
TRBD2,NA,TRBJ2-7,TRBV19,14,TGTGCCAGTAGTTCCTTAGCGGGAGGCTACGAGCAGTACTTC,CASSSLAGGYEQYF
NA,NA,TRBJ2-7,TRBV6-5,10,TGTGCCACCGGCACCGCGGAGCGGTACTTC,CATGTAERYF
TRBD1,NA,TRBJ1-5,TRBV9,16,TGTGCCAGCAGCGATAGTCCCGGGACAGGGGTTCAGCCCCAGCATTTT,CASSDSPGTGVQPQHF
NA,few,TRBJ1-3,TRBV6-5,14,TGTGCCAGTCTTACATTTGACTCTGGAAACACCATATATTTT,CASLTFDSGNTIYF
NA,NA,TRBJ1-6,TRBV7-2,15,TGTGCCAGCAGCTTAGCTACAGGGAATAATTCACCCCTCCACTTT,CASSLATGNNSPLHF
TRBD2,NA,TRBJ2-3,TRBV7-2,15,TGTGCCAGCAGCCCCGCTAGCGGGCACACAGATACGCAGTATTTT,CASSPASGHTDTQYF
NA,NA,TRBJ1-5,TRBV5-1,14,TGCGCCAGCAGCCCCGACAGTCACAATCAGCCCCAGCATTTT,CASSPDSHNQPQHF
NA,NA,TRBJ1-2,TRBV7-2,15,TGTGCCAGCAGCTTAGCGCGGGGGGCTAACTATGGCTACACCTTC,CASSLARGANYGYTF
TRBD1,NA,TRBJ2-2,TRBV19,17,TGTGCCGGACAGGCCGGTAAGGGACACCTGAACACCGGGGAGCTGTTTTTT,CAGQAGKGHLNTGELFF
TRBD1,NA,TRBJ2-5,TRBV7-8,13,TGTGCCAGCAGCGGGGACAGGCAAGAGACCCAGTACTTC,CASSGDRQETQYF
NA,NA,TRBJ1-3,TRBV9,15,TGTGCCAGCAGCCAACAGGGCGCAGAGAGAAACACCATATATTTT,CASSQQGAERNTIYF
NA,NA,TRBJ1-4,TRBV5-4,14,TGTGCCAGCAGCTCCCGGAACAGGGATGAAAAACTGTTTTTT,CASSSRNRDEKLFF
NA,NA,TRBJ2-7,TRBV21-1,15,TGTGCCAGCAGCCCACCAGGGCCGGAATCCTACGAGCAGTACTTC,CASSPPGPESYEQYF
NA,once,TRBJ1-1,TRBV3-1/TRBV3-2,14,TGTGCCAGCAGCCAACGAGGGGGGGACGCTGAAGCTTTCTTT,CASSQRGGDAEAFF
NA,NA,TRBJ1-2,TRBV6-2/TRBV6-3,13,TGTGCCAGCAGTTACCTCTTAGCGGGCGACTACACCTTC,CASSYLLAGDYTF
TRBD1,NA,TRBJ1-1,TRBV19,14,TGTGCCAGTAGTACTGCGACAGGGACTTATGAAGCTTTCTTT,CASSTATGTYEAFF
NA,few,TRBJ1-6,TRBV28,13,TGTGCCAGCAGTTCCGGACAGAGAACACCCCTCCACTTT,CASSSGQRTPLHF
NA,NA,TRBJ1-3,TRBV6-5,13,TGTGCCAGCAGAGTCAGCTCTGGAAACACCATATATTTT,CASRVSSGNTIYF
NA,NA,TRBJ2-2,TRBV19,13,TGTGCCAGTAGTATTACAGGCCCCGGGGAGCTGTTTTTT,CASSITGPGELFF
NA,NA,TRBJ2-5,TRBV7-2,15,TGTGCCAGCAGCTTAGGGGGGACTCTCAAGGAGACCCAGTACTTC,CASSLGGTLKETQYF
TRBD1,NA,TRBJ1-2,TRBV19,14,TGTGCCAGTAGTATGGGACAGGGGGCGGAGGGCTACACCTTC,CASSMGQGAEGYTF
NA,NA,TRBJ1-1,TRBV9,13,TGTGCCAGCAGCTATGGGGGGGTCACTGAAGCTTTCTTT,CASSYGGVTEAFF
NA,NA,TRBJ2-5,TRBV5-1,15,TGCGCCAGCAGCTTGTTTGACAGAACCCAAGAGACCCAGTACTTC,CASSLFDRTQETQYF
TRBD1,NA,TRBJ1-2,TRBV7-2,13,TGTGCCAGCAGCTCCGACAGGGGCTATGGCTACACCTTC,CASSSDRGYGYTF
TRBD2,NA,TRBJ2-7,TRBV5-1,15,TGCGCCAGCAGCAAGGAAGCGGGAGTGCTCTACGAGCAGTACTTC,CASSKEAGVLYEQYF
NA,once,TRBJ2-3,TRBV30,13,TGTGCCTGGAGTGTAACAGGGAAAGATACGCAGTATTTT,CAWSVTGKDTQYF
NA,NA,TRBJ2-1,TRBV9,15,TGTGCCAGCAGCGTAGATGCGGGTGCCTACAATGAGCAGTTCTTC,CASSVDAGAYNEQFF